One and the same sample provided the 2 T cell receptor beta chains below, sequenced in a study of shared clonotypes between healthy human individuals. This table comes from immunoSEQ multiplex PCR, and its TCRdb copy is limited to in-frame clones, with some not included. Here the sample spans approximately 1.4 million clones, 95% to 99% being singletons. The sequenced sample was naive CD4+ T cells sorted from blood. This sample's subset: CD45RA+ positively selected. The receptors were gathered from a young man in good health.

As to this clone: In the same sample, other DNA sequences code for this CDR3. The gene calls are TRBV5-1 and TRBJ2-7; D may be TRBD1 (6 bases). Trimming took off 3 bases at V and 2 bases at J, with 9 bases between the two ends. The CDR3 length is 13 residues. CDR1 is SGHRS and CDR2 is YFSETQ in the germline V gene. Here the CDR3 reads CASSSDSPYEQYF. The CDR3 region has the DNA TGCGCCAGCAGCTCGGACAGTCCCTACGAGCAGTACTTC.

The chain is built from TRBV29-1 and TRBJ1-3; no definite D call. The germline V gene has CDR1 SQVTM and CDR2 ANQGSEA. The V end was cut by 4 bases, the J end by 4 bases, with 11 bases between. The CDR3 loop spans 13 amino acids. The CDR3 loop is CSVAPTVGNTIYF. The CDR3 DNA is TGCAGCGTTGCCCCTACGGTCGGAAACACCATATATTTT.